The 27 T cell receptor beta chains given below trace back to one sample, sequenced in a study of cytomegalovirus exposure and HLA in healthy donors. The primer mix had 60 Vbeta and 13 Jbeta primers. Here immunoSEQ multiplex PCR was the method, and the copy in TCRdb shows in-frame clones only, minus some. The sample yields approximately 100,000 clones, 65% to 80% seen once. What was sequenced was PBMCs. The receptor source for this set is a woman aged 18-29 years in good health and CMV-seropositive.

The sample holds one count of this clone. V gene TRBV5-5 combines with J gene TRBJ2-5; D perhaps matches TRBD2 (6 bases). The CDR3 consists of 15 residues. Trimming stripped 4 bases from V and 9 bases from J, with 22 bases between. Germline-derived CDR1 and CDR2 are SGHKS and YYEKEE (reference sequence). The CDR3 nucleotides are TGTGCCAGCAGCCCATTTCCGGGACGGGAGAAGGCCCAGTACTTC. Amino acids: CASSPFPGREKAQYF.

The chain carries TRBV21-1 and TRBJ2-5; the D call of TRBD1 is as the table states it, not checked on the DNA. TRBV21-1 is a pseudogene segment. This CDR3 has 16 residues. The DNA of the CDR3 is TGTGCCAGCAGCTTCGGGACAGGGGGTACCGAAGAGACCCAGTACTTC. Its translation: CASSFGTGGTEETQYF.

On this clone itself: The identical CDR3 is also encoded by other nucleotide sequences in the sample. The chain combines TRBV25-1 with TRBJ2-7; the D is unclear. The CDR3 has 14 amino acids. Trimming shortened V by 4 bases and J by 7 bases, and 17 bases separated the two germline ends. Germline CDR1 MGHDK, CDR2 SYGVNS. CDR3 sequence (DNA): TGTGCCAGCAGTGGGCCCCCCCTATGGCGGGAGCAGTACTTC. This encodes CASSGPPLWREQYF.

This rearrangement joins TRBV25-1 to TRBJ2-3, with 14 bases fitting TRBD2. Trimming at V came to 3 bases and at J to 10 bases, leaving 6 bases not matched to a gene. The CDR3 contains 15 residues. Germline values: CDR1 MGHDK, CDR2 SYGVNS. The CDR3 coding sequence is TGTGCCAGCAGTGATTTTGGACTAGCGGGAGGTGCGCAGTATTTT. It is translated as CASSDFGLAGGAQYF. Full variable domain (remainder filled in from reference TRBV25-1 and TRBJ2-3): EADIYQTPRYLVIGTGKKITLECSQTMGHDKMYWYQQDPGMELHLIHYSYGVNSTEKGDLSSESTVSRIRTEHFPLTLESARPSHTSQYLCASSDFGLAGGAQYFGPGTRLTVL.

The chain is built from TRBV9 and TRBJ2-1; D unclear. From germline, CDR1 is SGDLS and CDR2 YYNGEE. With 7 bases removed from V and 5 bases from J, the gap between germline ends came to 13 bases. The CDR3 contains 13 residues. The CDR3 loop reads CASAAFPHNEQFF. Written as DNA, the CDR3 is TGTGCCAGCGCCGCGTTTCCCCACAATGAGCAGTTCTTC. Filled out from reference TRBV9 and TRBJ2-1, the complete variable domain reads DSGVTQTPKHLITATGQRVTLRCSPRSGDLSVYWYQQSLDQGLQFLIQYYNGEERAKGNILERFSAQQFPDLHSELNLSSLELGDSALYFCASAAFPHNEQFFGPGTRLTVL.

The rearrangement uses TRBV30 and TRBJ2-1, with 7 positions matching TRBD1. The CDR3 is made up of 15 amino acids. J was trimmed by 6 bases and V by 4 bases; bases with no gene match: 12. Germline-derived CDR1 and CDR2 are GTSNPN and SVGIG (reference sequence). The CDR3: CAWTLPETGSNEQFF. The CDR3 nucleotides are TGTGCCTGGACTCTCCCCGAGACAGGGAGCAATGAGCAGTTCTTC.

This chain connects TRBV6-6 to TRBJ1-2; 12 nucleotides agree with TRBD1. The V gene end was trimmed by 6 bases and the J gene end by 4 bases; junction bases not matched to a gene: 6. The CDR3 spans 15 residues. Germline values: CDR1 MNHNY, CDR2 SVGAGI (reference sequence). CDR3 loop: CASSYGTGGSYGYTF. The CDR3 bases are TGTGCCAGCAGCTATGGGACAGGGGGCTCCTATGGCTACACCTTC.

In its sample, this clone was seen once. V gene TRBV6-5 combines with J gene TRBJ2-2; no clear D. V was cut by 6 bases and J by 8 bases, with 10 bases left in between. Germline CDR1 and CDR2: MNHEY and SVGAGI. The CDR3 runs to 12 residues. The DNA of the CDR3 is TGTGCCAGCAGCTTACCCGGGGGGGAGCTGTTTTTT. Protein sequence: CASSLPGGELFF.

V and J are TRBV5-1 and TRBJ1-6, with a tentative D call TRBD1 (6 bases). CDR1 and CDR2 (germline): SGHRS, YFSETQ. The CDR3 is 16 residues long. V lost 4 bases and J 0 bases, leaving 11 bases between the germline ends. The chain's CDR3 is CASSTGQSSYNSPLHF. The CDR3 region has the DNA TGCGCCAGCAGCACCGGACAGAGCTCCTATAATTCACCCCTCCACTTT.

This chain links TRBV5-6 with TRBJ1-5, with 7 bases lining up with TRBD1. J gave up 7 bases and V 1 base, and 5 bases lay outside the gene matches. The CDR3 spans 14 residues. CDR1 SGHDT and CDR2 YYEEEE come from the germline V gene. The CDR3 nucleotides are TGTGCCAGCAGCTTGACGACAGGGCACCAGCCCCAGCATTTT. It is translated as CASSLTTGHQPQHF.

Here the CDR3 DNA reads TGTGCCAGCAGCCCTGACAGGAACTATGGCTACACCTTC. This sequence encodes CASSPDRNYGYTF. The chain combines TRBV5-4 with TRBJ1-2; a weak D match, TRBD1 (6 bases). Germline V lookup: CDR1 SGHNT, CDR2 YYREEE (reference sequence). V gave up 4 bases and J gave up 2 bases, with 9 bases separating them. The CDR3 consists of 13 residues.

This clone was counted only a few times. CDR3 region: CASSLRGYEQYF. In nucleotides, the CDR3 is TGTGCCAGCAGCTTGCGAGGCTACGAGCAGTACTTC. The V call is TRBV5-6, the J call TRBJ2-7; D gene unclear. V shed 1 base and J shed 3 bases, with 5 bases lying between them. The CDR3 covers 12 residues. Germline CDR1 and CDR2: SGHDT and YYEEEE.

The rearrangement joins TRBV29-1 to TRBJ1-1; unclear D gene. V lost 0 bases and J lost 8, with 10 bases in between. This CDR3 comprises 12 residues. Looked up from germline, CDR1 is SQVTM and CDR2 is ANQGSEA. The DNA for the CDR3 is TGCAGCGTTGAAGATATTATCCGGGAAGCTTTCTTT. Its protein is CSVEDIIREAFF. The whole variable domain, filled in from reference TRBV29-1 and TRBJ1-1, reads SAVISQKPSRDICQRGTSLTIQCQVDSQVTMMFWYRQQPGQSLTLIATANQGSEATYESGFVIDKFPISRPNLTFSTLTVSNMSPEDSSIYLCSVEDIIREAFFGQGTRLTVV.

The V call is TRBV27, the J call TRBJ2-7; 10 nucleotides align to TRBD2. The CDR3 spans 17 residues. Germline values: CDR1 MNHEY, CDR2 SMNVEV (reference sequence). The ends lost 1 base at V and 0 bases at J; junction bases unmatched: 6. CDR3 nucleotide sequence: TGTGCCAGCAGTTTATGGGCTAGCGGGAGAACCTCCTACGAGCAGTACTTC. Its translation is CASSLWASGRTSYEQYF.

The chain couples TRBV5-4 to TRBJ1-4, with 8 positions matching TRBD1. Trimming took 0 bases from V and 7 from J; bases not matched to a gene: 8. The V gene's germline CDR1 is SGHNT and CDR2 YYREEE (reference sequence). The CDR3 runs to 16 residues. The CDR3 spells CASSLGQGAEGEKLFF. The CDR3 DNA reads as TGTGCCAGCAGCTTGGGCCAGGGGGCTGAGGGTGAAAAACTGTTTTTT.

The chain has TRBV6-4 and TRBJ1-5; tentatively, D is TRBD1 (5 bases). Trimming removed 3 bases from V and 4 bases from J, with 10 bases in between. The germline CDR1 and CDR2 sequences are MRHNA and SNTAGT. This CDR3 contains 14 residues. The CDR3 loop is CASSEHRTNQPQHF. The CDR3 DNA reads TGTGCCAGCAGTGAGCACAGGACGAATCAGCCCCAGCATTTT.

The gene calls are TRBV15 and TRBJ2-7, with unresolved D. Germline loops: CDR1 LNHNV, CDR2 YYDKDF (reference sequence). Trimming took off 0 bases at V and 4 bases at J, with 4 bases between the two ends. CDR3 length: 12 residues. Written as DNA, the CDR3 is TGTGCCACCAGCAGAGATCCGTACGAGCAGTACTTC. Protein: CATSRDPYEQYF.

This clone was seen more than once but under ten times. The chain couples TRBV6-5 to TRBJ2-5; D gene unclear. The ends were cut back, 5 bases at V and 11 bases at J, with 18 bases in the middle. Germline-derived CDR1 and CDR2 are MNHEY and SVGAGI. The CDR3 has 13 amino acids. CDR3 protein: CASSPPPGSRQYF. DNA for the CDR3: TGTGCCAGCAGTCCTCCACCAGGAAGTAGGCAGTACTTC.

This chain uses TRBV29-1 with TRBJ2-3, with 8 bases identical to TRBD1. CDR3 size: 16 residues. Germline V gives CDR1 SQVTM, CDR2 ANQGSEA. V dropped 3 bases and J dropped 0; count of bases not matched to a gene: 8. The chain's CDR3 is CSVEDRVYPSTDTQYF. In DNA form, the CDR3 reads TGCAGCGTTGAGGACAGGGTCTATCCTAGCACAGATACGCAGTATTTT.

The gene calls are TRBV5-8 and TRBJ1-5; the match to TRBD1 covers 9 bases. Per the germline V gene, CDR1 is SGHTS and CDR2 is YDEGEE. CDR3 length: 15 amino acids. The V gene end was trimmed by 1 base and the J gene end by 3 bases; junction bases not matched to a gene: 2. CDR3 DNA: TGTGCCAGCAGCTTGTGGACAGGGGACAATCAGCCCCAGCATTTT. Amino acid sequence: CASSLWTGDNQPQHF. The full variable domain, its missing parts supplied by reference TRBV5-8 and TRBJ1-5, is EAGVTQSPTHLIKTRGQQATLRCSPISGHTSVYWYQQALGLGLQFLLWYDEGEERNRGNFPPRFSGRQFPNYSSELNVNALELEDSALYLCASSLWTGDNQPQHFGDGTRLSIL.

The V gene is TRBV7-6, the J gene TRBJ2-1; tentative D call: TRBD2 (5 bases). CDR3 length: 15 residues. The V end was cut by 5 bases, the J end by 4 bases, with 15 bases between. The germline V gene has CDR1 SGHVS and CDR2 FNYEAQ. The CDR3 reads CASSTRDRTYNEQFF. CDR3 nucleotides: TGTGCCAGCAGCACCCGGGATAGGACTTACAATGAGCAGTTCTTC.

This chain uses TRBV25-1 with TRBJ2-7; maybe TRBD2 (6 bases). This CDR3 is 13 amino acids long. V lost 7 bases and J lost 3, with 13 bases in between. CDR1 is MGHDK and CDR2 is SYGVNS in the germline V gene. The CDR3 is CASIGAGIYEQYF. The CDR3 nucleotides read TGTGCCAGCATCGGGGCGGGAATCTACGAGCAGTACTTC.

This chain links TRBV14 with TRBJ1-5; TRBD1 aligns across 11 bases. V lost 5 bases to trimming and J lost 5 bases; unmatched junction nucleotides: 5. The CDR3 sequence is 15 residues long. Per the germline V gene, CDR1 is SGHDN and CDR2 is FVKESK. CDR3 nucleotides: TGTGCCAGCAGCGCCGGGACAGGGGGTTATCAGCCCCAGCATTTT. It codes for CASSAGTGGYQPQHF. The whole variable domain, filled in from reference TRBV14 and TRBJ1-5, reads EAGVTQFPSHSVIEKGQTVTLRCDPISGHDNLYWYRRVMGKEIKFLLHFVKESKQDESGMPNNRFLAERTGGTYSTLKVQPAELEDSGVYFCASSAGTGGYQPQHFGDGTRLSIL.

This rearrangement joins TRBV25-1 to TRBJ2-1; D gene uncertain. This CDR3 is 15 amino acids long. V gave up 2 bases and J gave up 2 bases, with 10 bases separating them. Germline lookup yields CDR1 MGHDK and CDR2 SYGVNS. The CDR3 sequence is CASSETSAAYNEQFF. CDR3 sequence (DNA): TGTGCCAGCAGTGAAACCAGCGCGGCCTACAATGAGCAGTTCTTC. The full variable domain, in which reference TRBV25-1 and TRBJ2-1 provide the parts outside the CDR3, is EADIYQTPRYLVIGTGKKITLECSQTMGHDKMYWYQQDPGMELHLIHYSYGVNSTEKGDLSSESTVSRIRTEHFPLTLESARPSHTSQYLCASSETSAAYNEQFFGPGTRLTVL.

The chain recombines TRBV6-1 with TRBJ2-5, with TRBD1 matching over 8 bases. The DNA end favors TRBJ2-7, so the J call may be wrong. This CDR3 comprises 14 residues. The germline V gene has CDR1 MNHNS and CDR2 SASEGT. In nucleotides, the CDR3 is TGTGCCAGCGGGGACAGGTACGCATCCTACGAGCAGTACTTC. Its translation is CASGDRYASYEQYF.

The chain has TRBV5-1 and TRBJ1-4, with 7 bases aligning to TRBD1. Per the germline V gene, CDR1 is SGHRS and CDR2 is YFSETQ. Trimming cost V 0 bases and J 5 bases; bases outside gene matches: 10. This CDR3 has 17 residues. The CDR3: CASSLATGTASNEKLFF. In DNA, the CDR3 is TGCGCCAGCAGCTTGGCCACCGGGACAGCATCGAATGAAAAACTGTTTTTT.

The V gene is TRBV7-9, the J gene TRBJ2-1; D is tentatively TRBD1 or TRBD2 (6 bases each). V dropped 5 bases and J dropped 2 bases, with 13 bases sitting between them. This CDR3 has 15 amino acids. From germline, CDR1 is SEHNR and CDR2 FQNEAQ (reference sequence). Here the CDR3 DNA reads TGTGCCAGCAGCCTAGGGGGGCAGACCTACAATGAGCAGTTCTTC. Residues: CASSLGGQTYNEQFF. The full variable domain, in which reference TRBV7-9 and TRBJ2-1 provide the parts outside the CDR3, is DTGVSQNPRHKITKRGQNVTFRCDPISEHNRLYWYRQTLGQGPEFLTYFQNEAQLEKSRLLSDRFSAERPKGSFSTLEIQRTEQGDSAMYLCASSLGGQTYNEQFFGPGTRLTVL.